The clone carrying this T cell receptor (beta chain) has ten or more counts. The target antigen is unknown. Amplified regions were TCR beta CDR3 sequences from RNA transcripts. When the TCR CDR3 underwent first-round RT-PCR, the HTBI primer set was used. One entry per CDR3 protein results from TCRdb running MiXCR on the multiplex PCR reads. The sample records more than 500,000 distinct CDR3 sequences, 15% to 20% being singletons. The hyperthyroidism was newly diagnosed and had lasted under 2 months; the patients were aged 18 to 65. Fresh peripheral blood, around 10 ml, yielded the PBMCs. This entry belongs to a study of T cells in Graves' hyperthyroidism and ophthalmopathy. Points from the study as a whole: Ophthalmopathy and stable hyperthyroidism were told apart by a 13 V-J model.

CDR1 and CDR2 (germline): MNHEY, SMNVEV (reference sequence). The CDR3 spans 17 residues. V was trimmed by 6 bases and J by 1 base, leaving 20 bases between them. This sequence was found in a woman aged 30 to 39 with Graves' hyperthyroidism. The chain is built from TRBV27 and TRBJ2-3, with D perhaps matching TRBD2 (6 bases). The material sequenced was blood. The CDR3 bases are TGTGCCAGCAGGGAGATTGGGGGATGGGGGGGCACAGATACGCAGTATTTT. Residues: CASREIGGWGGTDTQYF.